Shown below are 20 T cell receptor beta chains from a single sample sequenced in a study of blood T cells in healthy people across ages. A second PCR, run for about 7 to 11 cycles, used a sample-barcoded 5' primer plus a J-beta primer mix. TCRdb redid the calling of the 5' RACE reads with MiXCR, one entry per CDR3 protein. The repertoire holds about 1.7 million distinct CDR3 sequences, with 28% as singletons. The material sequenced was blood. The source is a woman younger than 45 in good health.

The gene calls are TRBV3-1 and TRBJ2-7; 7 nucleotides agree with TRBD1. The J call is in doubt because the DNA end fits TRBJ2-5 better. Germline V gene lookup returns CDR1 LGHDT and CDR2 YNNKEL (reference sequence). The CDR3 is 14 amino acids. This CDR3 is CASSQGDREETQYF. CDR3 DNA sequence: TGTGCCAGCAGCCAAGGAGACAGGGAGGAGACCCAGTACTTC.

The chain employs TRBV28 and TRBJ2-3, with 8 bases fitting TRBD1. J lost 6 bases, V lost 6 bases, and 5 bases had no gene match. The CDR3 extends over 13 amino acids. Germline CDR1 and CDR2: MDHEN and SYDVKM. For the CDR3, the DNA is TGTGCCAGCAGCCCTAGGGACAGGGATACGCAGTATTTT. This codes for CASSPRDRDTQYF.

DNA of the CDR3: TGTGCCATCAGGGACGCTCGGAGCAATCAGCCCCAGCATTTT. Protein: CAIRDARSNQPQHF. V usage is TRBV10-3 and J usage is TRBJ1-5, with unresolved D. The germline gives CDR1 ENHRY, CDR2 SYGVKD. V lost 6 bases and J 1 base, leaving 10 bases between the germline ends. The CDR3 sequence is 14 residues long.

This clonotype has more than one count but fewer than ten. The V and J genes are TRBV29-1 and TRBJ2-3; 8 bases line up with TRBD2. The germline V gene encodes CDR1 SQVTM and CDR2 ANQGSEA. CDR3 length: 15 residues. V lost 7 bases to trimming and J lost 0 bases; unmatched junction nucleotides: 9. CDR3 loop: CSGRLVAGSTDTQYF. In nucleotides, the CDR3 is TGCAGCGGACGACTAGTAGCGGGAAGCACAGATACGCAGTATTTT.

Turning to this clonotype: A junction end diverges from the germline sequence, so it may reflect a read error. The chain has TRBV20-1 and TRBJ2-5; no clear D. Per germline, CDR1 DFQATT and CDR2 SNEGSKA (reference sequence). CDR3 size: 11 residues. The DNA of the CDR3 is TGCAGTGCCTTAATACTGGAGACCCGGTACTTC. Residues: CSALILETRYF.

The genes are TRBV20-1 and TRBJ2-5; D possibly corresponds to TRBD2 (6 bases). This CDR3 comprises 13 residues. The germline gives CDR1 DFQATT, CDR2 SNEGSKA (reference sequence). This chain's CDR3 is CSERAGSQETQYF. The CDR3 DNA reads as TGCAGCGAGAGGGCGGGGTCCCAAGAGACCCAGTACTTC.

The genes are TRBV6-5 and TRBJ2-5; D is possibly TRBD1 or TRBD2 (5 bases each). Germline V gene lookup returns CDR1 MNHEY and CDR2 SVGAGI. There are 16 residues in the CDR3. V was shortened by 6 bases and J by 1 base, with 18 bases between the two germline ends. DNA of the CDR3: TGTGCCAGCAGCTCCCGGCCGGGACGCGGCCAAGAGACCCAGTACTTC. Translated, it gives CASSSRPGRGQETQYF.

This clonotype appeared a few times. The chain combines TRBV12-3 or TRBV12-4 with TRBJ1-5; perhaps TRBD1 as D (6 bases). Trimming left V 5 bases short and J 7 bases short, with 18 bases between. CDR3 length equals 15 residues. DNA for the CDR3: TGTGCCAGCAGTCCGGGGGACACCGGCGGGCAGCCCCAGCATTTT. Protein sequence: CASSPGDTGGQPQHF.

The chain carries TRBV20-1 and TRBJ1-3; D uncertain. There are 14 residues in the CDR3. CDR1 and CDR2 from the germline V gene are DFQATT and SNEGSKA (reference sequence). Trimming shortened V by 2 bases and J by 0 bases, and 8 bases separated the two germline ends. The CDR3 DNA follows: TGCAGTGCTAGACCGGAGAGCTCTGGAAACACCATATATTTT. Its translation: CSARPESSGNTIYF.

This clonotype was picked up a small number of times. The chain has TRBV20-1 and TRBJ1-2; possibly TRBD1 for D (5 bases). V lost 0 bases and J 8 bases, leaving 16 bases between the germline ends. There are 14 residues in the CDR3. Germline V gene lookup returns CDR1 DFQATT and CDR2 SNEGSKA (reference sequence). This CDR3 is CSARDPLGVLGYTF. The CDR3 region has the DNA TGCAGTGCTAGAGATCCCCTGGGGGTACTGGGCTACACCTTC.

The V and J genes are TRBV4-2 and TRBJ2-1; possible D gene TRBD1, 5 bases. The CDR3 runs to 15 residues. Germline CDR1 and CDR2: LGHNA and YNFKEQ. Trimming shortened V by 4 bases and J by 4 bases, and 14 bases separated the two germline ends. The CDR3 coding sequence is TGTGCCAGCAGCCTTTACCCGGACAAATACAATGAGCAGTTCTTC. Translated: CASSLYPDKYNEQFF.

The V gene is TRBV5-1, the J gene TRBJ2-7; D uncertain. Trimming left V 4 bases short and J 4 bases short, with 15 bases between. The CDR3 length is 14 residues. Germline assignment: CDR1 SGHRS and CDR2 YFSETQ. CDR3 nucleotides: TGCGCCAGCAGCGATTGGGGTATGCGTTACGAGCAGTACTTC. This translates into CASSDWGMRYEQYF.

To note about this clonotype: A read error is likely, as this CDR3 ends without the conserved phenylalanine or tryptophan. This chain links TRBV20-1 with TRBJ2-1, with D perhaps given as TRBD1 or TRBD2 (5 bases each). V lost 2 bases to trimming and J lost 8 bases, with 19 bases between them. The CDR3 length is 15 residues. The germline V gene encodes CDR1 DFQATT and CDR2 SNEGSKA (reference sequence). The CDR3 here is CSARPPGRLLDEQFS. The CDR3 nucleotides read TGCAGTGCTAGACCTCCGGGACGCCTTCTGGATGAGCAGTTCTCC.

The rearrangement links TRBV5-5 to TRBJ2-1; D is uncertain. The germline V and J ends were trimmed by 2 bases and 7 bases, with 7 bases remaining between them. This CDR3 comprises 12 residues. Germline V gives CDR1 SGHKS, CDR2 YYEKEE (reference sequence). The CDR3 nucleotides read TGTGCCAGCAGCTTCCAGGAAAATGAGCAGTTCTTC. Amino acid sequence: CASSFQENEQFF.

This clonotype was found many times. This chain joins TRBV5-1 and TRBJ2-1; D is unclear. Germline loops: CDR1 SGHRS, CDR2 YFSETQ. V lost 1 base and J 4 bases, leaving 9 bases between the germline ends. This CDR3 spans 14 amino acids. Here the CDR3 DNA reads TGCGCCAGCAGCTTGTCGTCAGAGTACAATGAGCAGTTCTTC. Protein product: CASSLSSEYNEQFF.

This clonotype was counted a few times. The V call is TRBV6-6, the J call TRBJ1-5; tentatively, D is TRBD1 (5 bases). This CDR3 contains 15 residues. Germline V gene sequence: CDR1 MNHNY, CDR2 SVGAGI (reference sequence). Trimming cost V 6 bases and J 1 base, with 13 bases left between them. The CDR3, as DNA: TGTGCCAGCAGGCGGTCGGGGCACAGCAATCAGCCCCAGCATTTT. Translation: CASRRSGHSNQPQHF.

The chain carries TRBV27 and TRBJ2-7, with D hard to call. CDR1 and CDR2 from the germline V gene are MNHEY and SMNVEV (reference sequence). The CDR3 sequence is 15 residues long. Trimming pared 2 bases from V and 0 bases from J, leaving 11 bases between. The CDR3 region is CASSLAIRSSYEQYF. CDR3 sequence (DNA): TGTGCCAGCAGTTTAGCGATACGGAGCTCCTACGAGCAGTACTTC.

The chain links TRBV6-6 to TRBJ1-2; TRBD1 agrees at 8 bases. Germline V lookup: CDR1 MNHNY, CDR2 SVGAGI (reference sequence). CDR3 length: 15 amino acids. V was pared by 5 bases and J by 8 bases, with 13 bases of the junction left unmatched. The CDR3 coding sequence is TGTGCCAGCAGTCAGCCAGACAGGGGTAACGACGGCTACACCTTC. It is translated as CASSQPDRGNDGYTF.

There are a few counts of this clonotype. The chain has TRBV6-6 and TRBJ1-6; D remains ambiguous. Germline V CDR1 and CDR2: MNHNY, SVGAGI (reference sequence). Trimming cost V 2 bases and J 0 bases, with 5 bases left between them. CDR3 length: 15 residues. CDR3: CASSYASSYNSPLHF. The DNA of the CDR3 is TGTGCCAGCAGTTACGCCAGCTCCTATAATTCACCCCTCCACTTT.

A word on this clonotype: One end of the junction fails to match germline, which may point to a read error. The chain combines TRBV20-1 with TRBJ2-5; the D call may be TRBD1 or TRBD2 (5 bases each). The germline V gene has CDR1 DFQATT and CDR2 SNEGSKA (reference sequence). This CDR3 comprises 11 residues. DNA of the CDR3: TGCAGTACTAGAGGGGAATGGGAGCAGTACTTC. As protein: CSTRGEWEQYF.